This entry features one T cell receptor beta chain sequence. Its antigen is not identified. The germline V gene has CDR1 LNHDA and CDR2 SQIVND (reference sequence). The CDR3 sequence is 16 residues long. V trimming: 5 bases; J trimming: 0 bases; junction bases outside the gene matches: 5. The sample originates from a study of cytomegalovirus exposure and HLA in healthy donors. The study's findings and limits: Presence/absence results assume similar sequencing depth per donor, which may not hold.

Primers for the PCR totalled 60 Vbeta and 13 Jbeta. TCRdb keeps only in-frame clones here, not all; method: immunoSEQ multiplex PCR. This sample's table has some 160,000 clones. The receptor comes from a man younger than 40 in good health and CMV-seronegative. The chain employs TRBV19 and TRBJ2-3; 10 positions agree with TRBD2. The sequenced sample consisted of PBMCs. In DNA form, the CDR3 reads TGTGCCAGTAGTGCCCAACTAGCGGGGAGCACAGATACGCAGTATTTT. It is translated as CASSAQLAGSTDTQYF.